This T cell receptor (beta chain) comes out of a study of cytomegalovirus exposure and HLA in healthy donors. Overall study results and limits: The study labeled around 160 TCR beta chains cytomegalovirus-associated. In a later analysis, TCR beta V- and J-gene trimming was associated with a missense DCLRE1C variant.

Amplification used 60 Vbeta primers and 13 Jbeta primers. Using immunoSEQ multiplex PCR, the repertoire was profiled, and TCRdb retains in-frame clones only, with some absent. This sample has 100,000 to 150,000 clones, with roughly 72% found just once. The ends lost 6 bases at V and 10 bases at J; junction bases unmatched: 13. CDR3 length equals 15 residues. Germline assignment: CDR1 MGHDK and CDR2 SYGVNS. Regarding this clone: What it binds is not known.

This clonotype was obtained from a male donor in good health and CMV-seronegative. Sample: PBMCs. The chain couples TRBV25-1 to TRBJ1-4; 8 bases line up with TRBD1. The CDR3 nucleotides are TGTGCCAGCAGCGGACAGGGCCGGGGTAGTGGAAAACTGTTTTTT. Translation gives CASSGQGRGSGKLFF.